The clone carrying this T cell receptor beta chain was observed many times. This sample is part of a study of T cells after yellow fever vaccination. CDR1 is DFQATT and CDR2 is SNEGSKA in the germline V gene (reference sequence). CDR3 length: 11 residues. The V and J ends lost 3 bases and 10 bases, in that order; junction bases with no gene match: 2. TCRdb analysed the 5' RACE reads with MiXCR anew, one entry per CDR3 protein. This table holds about 330,000 distinct CDR3 sequences, 6.5% to 8.5% found once. This chain uses TRBV20-1 with TRBJ2-1, with TRBD2 matching 8 bases. This clonotype originated in a man aged 18-30 years who received the YFV17D yellow fever vaccine. The input for sequencing was PBMCs, taken approximately 40 days after the first yellow fever vaccination. CDR3 DNA sequence: TGCAGTGCTAGCCGGGGGGGGGAGCAGTTCTTC. Protein: CSASRGGEQFF.